The 5 T cell receptor beta chains in this list originate from one sample, sequenced in a study of T cell repertoires in cytomegalovirus infection. From the reads, TCRdb called clonotypes with MiXCR, one entry per CDR3 protein. Of about 490,000 distinct CDR3 sequences detected, about 11% appear once; the ten largest clones hold 10%. The sample comprised PBMCs. Receptors were obtained from a human donor in good health (CMV status not recorded). Some clones in this sample may be carry-over from other donors' samples.

The sample holds many counts of this clonotype. This chain uses TRBV15 with TRBJ2-7, with no clear D. Trimming stripped 0 bases from V and 6 bases from J, with 21 bases between. The CDR3 contains 17 residues. Germline values: CDR1 LNHNV, CDR2 YYDKDF (reference sequence). CDR3 protein: CATSRDRIGSYKGEQYF. In DNA form, the CDR3 reads TGTGCCACCAGCAGAGATCGCATCGGCAGCTACAAGGGCGAGCAGTACTTC.

This clonotype has at least ten counts. The CDR3: CASRLTGAYEQYF. The CDR3 nucleotides read TGTGCCAGCAGGCTGACGGGAGCCTACGAGCAGTACTTC. The V gene is TRBV12-3 or TRBV12-4, the J gene TRBJ2-7; D is possibly TRBD2 (6 bases). V gave up 6 bases and J gave up 2 bases, with 11 bases separating them. There are 13 residues in the CDR3.

This clonotype was counted ten times or more. The V call is TRBV28, the J call TRBJ2-1; 14 bases agree with TRBD2. The length of the CDR3 is 18 residues. V dropped 3 bases and J dropped 1; count of bases not matched to a gene: 5. CDR1 is MDHEN, CDR2 SYDVKM, per germline. DNA for the CDR3: TGTGCCAGCAGTTTTCTTGGGACTAGCGGGAGATCCTACAATGAGCAGTTCTTC. It is translated as CASSFLGTSGRSYNEQFF.

The genes are TRBV24-1 and TRBJ1-2; D unresolved. V lost 4 bases to trimming and J lost 8 bases, with 7 bases between them. From germline, CDR1 is KGHDR and CDR2 SFDVKD. The CDR3 runs to 11 residues. CDR3 DNA: TGTGCCACCAGTGACCCGATAGGCTACACCTTC. It codes for CATSDPIGYTF.

The rearrangement joins TRBV9 to TRBJ2-3; D is ambiguous. This CDR3 is 14 amino acids long. V dropped 2 bases and J dropped 4 bases, with 11 bases sitting between them. Germline V gene sequence: CDR1 SGDLS, CDR2 YYNGEE. The CDR3 loop reads CASSVGFGADTQYF. In DNA form, the CDR3 reads TGTGCCAGCAGCGTGGGGTTTGGGGCAGATACGCAGTATTTT.